The clone carrying this TCR beta chain showed up many times. Trimming took 3 bases from V and 5 from J; bases not matched to a gene: 8. This CDR3 is built from 15 residues. CDR1 is SGHNT, CDR2 YYREEE, per germline (reference sequence). Individually, cDNA molecules had unique molecular identifiers attached to them. One entry per CDR3 protein, called by TCRdb with MiXCR from the 5' RACE reads. The sample shows some 28,000 distinct CDR3 sequences, roughly 5.8% of them seen only once. This sample is drawn from a study of early T cells in non-severe SARS-CoV-2 infection. This chain joins TRBV5-4 and TRBJ2-1, with TRBD1 matching 7 bases. The sequenced sample consisted of whole blood. This clonotype originated in an adult who was a healthcare worker with PCR-confirmed SARS-CoV-2 infection or an uninfected control (not recorded which). The CDR3: CASSSTGQWDNEQFF. In DNA, the CDR3 is TGTGCCAGCAGCTCTACGGGACAGTGGGACAATGAGCAGTTCTTC.